The 10 T cell receptor beta chains presented below share a single source sample, sequenced in a study of CD8 T cells in Susac syndrome. It was with random hexamers that 0.5 to 1 ug RNA was reverse transcribed. TCRdb independently ran MiXCR on the immunoSEQ multiplex PCR reads; one entry per CDR3 protein. The sample contains approximately 230,000 distinct CDR3 sequences, 93% of which appear only once. Sequencing input: CD4+ T cells from PBMCs. The receptors originated from a human donor with multiple sclerosis.

The chain has TRBV2 and TRBJ2-2, with TRBD1 matching 9 bases. The V gene's germline CDR1 is SNHLY and CDR2 FYNNEI. There are 15 residues in the CDR3. V trimming: 6 bases; J trimming: 6 bases; junction bases outside the gene matches: 8. The CDR3 protein is CASRAGTGRAGELFF. The CDR3 DNA reads TGTGCCAGCAGAGCGGGGACAGGGAGGGCCGGGGAGCTGTTTTTT.

This chain connects TRBV29-1 to TRBJ1-1, with D uncertain. The CDR3 spans 12 residues. CDR1 and CDR2 from the germline V gene are SQVTM and ANQGSEA. V was pared by 7 bases and J by 9 bases, with 18 bases between. The CDR3 is CSALYFNLKAFF. DNA of the CDR3: TGCAGCGCTCTTTACTTTAATCTGAAAGCTTTCTTT.

The rearrangement links TRBV12-3 or TRBV12-4 to TRBJ1-1, with TRBD1 as a possible D gene (5 bases). Trimming stripped 6 bases from V and 3 bases from J, with 17 bases between. The CDR3 length is 15 residues. Here the CDR3 reads CASSTSGGGDTEAFF. The CDR3 nucleotides are TGTGCCAGCAGCACGAGTGGGGGAGGGGACACTGAAGCTTTCTTT.

This clonotype was seen just once. The CDR3 bases are TGCAGTGGAACTCCGCAAGAGACCCAGTACTTC. Protein product: CSGTPQETQYF. The rearrangement links TRBV20-1 to TRBJ2-5; D is uncertain. Between the trimmed V and J ends, which lost 7 bases and 2 bases, there was a span of 8 bases. From germline, CDR1 is DFQATT and CDR2 SNEGSKA (reference sequence). This CDR3 has 11 amino acids.

The CDR3 nucleotides are TGTGCCATCAGGGCAGGGATGGTGAACACTGAAGCTTTCTTT. It encodes CAIRAGMVNTEAFF. This chain connects TRBV10-3 to TRBJ1-1, with D possibly TRBD1 on 5 matching bases. The CDR3 extends over 14 amino acids. Per the germline V gene, CDR1 is ENHRY and CDR2 is SYGVKD. V lost 6 bases to trimming and J lost 0 bases, with 11 bases between them.

The chain has TRBV9 and TRBJ2-7, with 9 bases fitting TRBD1. Germline lookup yields CDR1 SGDLS and CDR2 YYNGEE. V lost 4 bases, J lost 2 bases, and 10 bases stayed unmatched. The CDR3 extends over 16 amino acids. The DNA for the CDR3 is TGTGCCAGCAGCCCCCCAGGAGGGACAGGGACCTACGAGCAGTACTTC. It encodes CASSPPGGTGTYEQYF.

This rearrangement joins TRBV6-1 to TRBJ2-1; D remains unclear. Germline-derived CDR1 and CDR2 are MNHNS and SASEGT. Trimming pared 4 bases from V and 8 bases from J, leaving 15 bases between. The CDR3 covers 14 residues. This CDR3 reads CASSATWVSDEQFF. The DNA for the CDR3 is TGTGCCAGCAGTGCCACCTGGGTCTCCGATGAGCAGTTCTTC.

This chain links TRBV20-1 with TRBJ1-1; D is perhaps TRBD1 (5 bases). The CDR3 spans 13 residues. Per the germline V gene, CDR1 is DFQATT and CDR2 is SNEGSKA (reference sequence). The V gene lost 5 bases and the J gene lost 0 bases, with 10 bases spanning the gap. CDR3 region: CSAAGTVNTEAFF. CDR3 bases: TGCAGTGCTGCCGGGACGGTGAACACTGAAGCTTTCTTT.

This clonotype was counted once. The chain has TRBV6-5 and TRBJ1-1, with a possible D match to TRBD1 (6 bases). With 0 bases removed from V and 4 bases from J, the gap between germline ends came to 15 bases. This CDR3 comprises 16 residues. Germline loops: CDR1 MNHEY, CDR2 SVGAGI. The DNA of the CDR3 is TGTGCCAGCAGTTACTCGAAGGGTCGGGGGGCCACTGAAGCTTTCTTT. Amino acids: CASSYSKGRGATEAFF.

The genes are TRBV20-1 and TRBJ1-2, with D possibly matching TRBD1 (5 bases). CDR1 is DFQATT, CDR2 SNEGSKA, per germline (reference sequence). The V and J ends lost 1 base and 10 bases respectively, with 10 bases between them. The CDR3 covers 11 residues. CDR3 sequence: CSARVTGSYTF. The CDR3 region has the DNA TGCAGTGCTAGAGTTACAGGTTCCTACACCTTC.